This section outlines one T cell receptor (beta chain) sequence together with its context. Its antigen is unknown. These data are taken from a study of CD8+ T cells in alopecia areata. Treatment: oral pan-JAK inhibitor, 5-10 mg twice daily. The study, taken as a whole, reports: Scalp and blood samples kept many expanded lesional clones throughout tofacitinib.

Extracted from the samples, RNA was reverse transcribed into cDNA to serve as the sequencing template. Here immunoSEQ multiplex PCR was the method, and the copy in TCRdb shows in-frame clones only, minus some. In the table there are under 200,000 clones, about 71% of which are singletons. From germline, CDR1 is SGHRS and CDR2 YFSETQ. With 4 bases removed from V and 3 bases from J, the gap between germline ends came to 15 bases. This CDR3 contains 15 residues. This rearrangement joins TRBV5-1 to TRBJ2-3; tentatively, D is TRBD1 or TRBD2 (5 bases each). This sample comprised CD4+ T cells sorted from blood, obtained at week 4, from a patient treated with tofacitinib. The receptor's source is a human donor with alopecia areata. CDR3 region: CASSPSPGATDTQYF. For the CDR3, the DNA is TGCGCCAGCAGCCCTAGCCCCGGGGCAACAGATACGCAGTATTTT.